Presented here are 25 T cell receptor beta chains from one specimen sequenced in a study of low-dose radiotherapy and immunotherapy resistance in tumors. Priming of first-strand cDNA relied on TRAV- and TRBV-specific primers (covering alpha and beta chains). TCRs underwent roughly 19 PCR cycles of amplification with a constant-region primer and V-primer adapter. TCRdb re-called the reads through MiXCR, storing one row per CDR3 protein. The sample has around 69,000 distinct CDR3 sequences, roughly 30% seen once. The time point: before trial treatment. Sequenced material: PBMCs, taken before treatment. The receptor source for this set is a female donor with ovarian cancer.

This clonotype was seen ten or more times. J is TRBJ2-2 and V is TRBV5-1; TRBD2 matches 14 bases. The V gene end was trimmed by 4 bases and the J gene end by 3 bases; junction bases not matched to a gene: 5. This CDR3 is built from 17 residues. Germline CDR1 and CDR2: SGHRS and YFSETQ. The CDR3 loop reads CASSGGLAGVHTGELFF. CDR3 nucleotides: TGCGCCAGCAGCGGGGGACTAGCGGGAGTACACACCGGGGAGCTGTTTTTT.

This clonotype was seen only a few times. V is TRBV12-3 or TRBV12-4 and J is TRBJ2-2; D remains unclear. V was shortened by 6 bases and J by 5 bases, with 16 bases between the two germline ends. CDR3 length equals 15 residues. CDR3 residues: CASSLGWVATGELFF. CDR3 DNA sequence: TGTGCCAGCAGCCTTGGGTGGGTCGCTACCGGGGAGCTGTTTTTT.

Regarding this clonotype: A far larger clone is a single base away, which makes a read error likely. J is TRBJ2-1 and V is TRBV18; D perhaps matches TRBD1 (6 bases). The germline CDR1 and CDR2 sequences are KGHSH and LQKENI. Trimming left V 3 bases short and J 10 bases short, with 16 bases between. This CDR3 has 14 residues. The CDR3 nucleotides read TGTGCCAGCTCACCCGTCACAGGGTGGGAAGAGCAGTTCTTC. Protein: CASSPVTGWEEQFF. Combining the CDR3 with reference TRBV18 and TRBJ2-1 gives the whole variable domain NAGVMQNPRHLVRRRGQEARLRCSPMKGHSHVYWYRQLPEEGLKFMVYLQKENIIDESGMPKERFSAEFPKEGPSILRIQQVVRGDSAAYFCASSPVTGWEEQFFGPGTRLTVL.

This clonotype was counted once. The chain links TRBV3-1 to TRBJ2-1; D may be TRBD2 (6 bases). V dropped 5 bases and J dropped 12 bases, with 14 bases sitting between them. The CDR3 spans 12 residues. The germline V gene encodes CDR1 LGHDT and CDR2 YNNKEL (reference sequence). This chain's CDR3 is CASSTSLKGQFF. In DNA form, the CDR3 reads TGTGCCAGCAGCACTAGCCTTAAAGGGCAGTTCTTC.

The rearrangement uses TRBV5-5 and TRBJ1-1; no reliable D call. The CDR3 has 14 residues. The germline V and J ends were trimmed by 4 bases and 8 bases, with 18 bases remaining between them. CDR1 is SGHKS and CDR2 is YYEKEE in the germline V gene (reference sequence). DNA of the CDR3: TGTGCCAGCAGCCCCCTGTCGCGGCTGCTGGAAGCTTTCTTT. This codes for CASSPLSRLLEAFF.

This clonotype appeared many times. The chain uses TRBV28 and TRBJ1-6, with D hard to call. V was shortened by 6 bases and J by 6 bases, with 6 bases between the two germline ends. The CDR3 consists of 12 residues. Germline lookup yields CDR1 MDHEN and CDR2 SYDVKM. As DNA, the CDR3 is TGTGCCAGCAGGTTGCTTAATTCACCCCTCCACTTT. This gives the protein CASRLLNSPLHF. Drawing the rest from reference TRBV28 and TRBJ1-6, the complete variable domain is DVKVTQSSRYLVKRTGEKVFLECVQDMDHENMFWYRQDPGLGLRLIYFSYDVKMKEKGDIPEGYSVSREKKERFSLILESASTNQTSMYLCASRLLNSPLHFGNGTRLTVT.

This clonotype was recorded at least ten times. The chain combines TRBV5-1 with TRBJ1-2; TRBD1 aligns across 9 bases. The germline V gene encodes CDR1 SGHRS and CDR2 YFSETQ. The CDR3 length is 15 residues. The V and J ends lost 8 bases and 4 bases, in that order; junction bases with no gene match: 12. CDR3 residues: CASKPGTGLSYGYTF. The CDR3 DNA sequence: TGCGCCAGTAAACCGGGGACAGGGCTGTCCTATGGCTACACCTTC.

This clonotype was recorded at least ten times. The chain links TRBV5-1 to TRBJ2-6; TRBD1 matches 7 bases. V shed 2 bases, J shed 2 bases, and the junction held 10 bases outside the gene matches. CDR1 and CDR2 (germline): SGHRS, YFSETQ. The CDR3 has 18 amino acids. The CDR3 region is CASSLKTGNSPGANVLTF. The CDR3 nucleotides read TGCGCCAGCAGCTTAAAGACAGGGAATTCCCCTGGGGCCAACGTCCTGACTTTC.

The chain has TRBV24-1 and TRBJ1-5; D is perhaps TRBD1 (5 bases). The CDR3 is 15 amino acids. Per germline, CDR1 KGHDR and CDR2 SFDVKD. The V end was cut by 2 bases, the J end by 1 base, with 8 bases between. CDR3 bases: TGTGCCACCAGTGATTATGACAGAAGCAATCAGCCCCAGCATTTT. This gives the protein CATSDYDRSNQPQHF.

Ten or more counts support this clonotype. The CDR3 region has the DNA TGTGCCAGCAGCTCCCACTACAACACAGATACGCAGTATTTT. This translates into CASSSHYNTDTQYF. The rearrangement uses TRBV7-2 and TRBJ2-3; no reliable D call. The CDR3 length is 14 residues. The germline V and J ends were trimmed by 4 bases and 2 bases, with 10 bases remaining between them. CDR1 is SGHTA and CDR2 is FQGNSA in the germline V gene.

V and J are TRBV6-2 or TRBV6-3 and TRBJ1-2; 9 nucleotides line up with TRBD1. Trimming at V came to 4 bases and at J to 2 bases, leaving 5 bases not matched to a gene. The CDR3 spans 15 residues. The germline V gene has CDR1 MNHEY and CDR2 SVGEGT. The DNA for the CDR3 is TGTGCCAGCAGTTTTCGGACAGGGGCGAACTATGGCTACACCTTC. Its protein product is CASSFRTGANYGYTF.

This clonotype was seen many times. The chain joins TRBV12-3 or TRBV12-4 to TRBJ2-2, with 8 bases aligning to TRBD1. The CDR3 totals 16 residues. J gave up 1 base and V 2 bases, and 3 bases lay outside the gene matches. This CDR3 reads CASSLRTGRNTGELFF. CDR3 coding DNA: TGTGCCAGCAGTTTACGGACAGGGAGGAACACCGGGGAGCTGTTTTTT.

This clonotype was observed at least ten times. The chain carries TRBV7-2 and TRBJ2-1; 9 bases are shared with TRBD1. This CDR3 region has 15 residues. Per the germline V gene, CDR1 is SGHTA and CDR2 is FQGNSA. V shed 5 bases, J shed 1 base, and the junction held 3 bases outside the gene matches. CDR3 bases: TGTGCCAGCAGCCCCGACAGGGGGTCCTACAATGAGCAGTTCTTC. This encodes CASSPDRGSYNEQFF. Filled out from reference TRBV7-2 and TRBJ2-1, the complete variable domain reads GAGVSQSPSNKVTEKGKDVELRCDPISGHTALYWYRQSLGQGLEFLIYFQGNSAPDKSGLPSDRFSAERTGGSVSTLTIQRTQQEDSAVYLCASSPDRGSYNEQFFGPGTRLTVL.

This clonotype was detected ten times or more. The chain employs TRBV6-2 or TRBV6-3 and TRBJ1-5; D call uncertain. V was trimmed by 2 bases and J by 7 bases, leaving 9 bases between them. There are 13 residues in the CDR3. CDR1 and CDR2 from the germline V gene are MNHEY and SVGEGT. The CDR3 DNA is TGTGCCAGCAGTTACATCGGGCGCCAGCCCCAGCATTTT. It codes for CASSYIGRQPQHF.

The rearrangement joins TRBV28 to TRBJ2-1, with 8 bases lining up with TRBD2. The CDR3 is made up of 13 amino acids. V dropped 10 bases and J dropped 6; count of bases not matched to a gene: 8. Germline-derived CDR1 and CDR2 are MDHEN and SYDVKM. CDR3 DNA sequence: TGTGCCATCCTACTAGCGGACTTCAATGAGCAGTTCTTC. Amino acid sequence: CAILLADFNEQFF. Together with reference TRBV28 and TRBJ2-1, the CDR3 gives the full variable domain: DVKVTQSSRYLVKRTGEKVFLECVQDMDHENMFWYRQDPGLGLRLIYFSYDVKMKEKGDIPEGYSVSREKKERFSLILESASTNQTSMYLCAILLADFNEQFFGPGTRLTVL.

This clonotype occurred many times. The rearrangement links TRBV27 to TRBJ1-2; D may be TRBD1 (6 bases). Looked up from germline, CDR1 is MNHEY and CDR2 is SMNVEV (reference sequence). Between the trimmed V and J ends, which lost 8 bases and 0 bases, there was a span of 13 bases. There are 14 residues in the CDR3. CDR3 nucleotide sequence: TGTGCCAGCTCACGGGGGGCCTCTAACTATGGCTACACCTTC. Residues: CASSRGASNYGYTF.

This clonotype was seen at least ten times. One end of the junction is discordant with germline, which a read error may explain. The V gene is TRBV7-2, the J gene TRBJ2-7, with TRBD2 matching 7 bases. CDR3 size: 11 residues. Germline V gene lookup returns CDR1 SGHTA and CDR2 FQGNSA. The CDR3 nucleotides read TGTGCCAGCAGCCTGGGACTATTTACGCACTTC. Protein: CASSLGLFTHF.

This clonotype appeared many times. J is TRBJ1-1 and V is TRBV6-6, with 7 bases that match TRBD1. The CDR3 is made up of 15 amino acids. J was trimmed by 0 bases and V by 7 bases; bases with no gene match: 8. Germline V gene data show CDR1 as MNHNY and CDR2 as SVGAGI (reference sequence). The DNA of the CDR3 is TGTGCCAGCACAGCCCCGGGACAGATGAACACTGAAGCTTTCTTT. This sequence encodes CASTAPGQMNTEAFF.

Points on this clonotype: A read error likely explains this, since a far larger clone differs by one base. This rearrangement joins TRBV3-1 to TRBJ2-1; D unresolved. Germline V gene data show CDR1 as LGHDT and CDR2 as YNNKEL (reference sequence). The CDR3 length is 15 residues. CDR3 sequence reads: CTSSQDSYSYNEQFF. CDR3 sequence (DNA): TGTACCAGCAGCCAAGATTCCTACTCTTACAATGAGCAGTTCTTC.

This clonotype is medium-sized. This sequence joins TRBV6-2 or TRBV6-3 and TRBJ1-5; maybe TRBD1 (5 bases). This CDR3 contains 14 residues. The germline gives CDR1 MNHEY, CDR2 SVGEGT. With 5 bases removed from V and 3 bases from J, the gap between germline ends came to 11 bases. The CDR3 loop reads CASSADRYNQPQHF. For the CDR3, the DNA is TGTGCCAGCAGTGCCGACAGATACAATCAGCCCCAGCATTTT.

This clonotype was counted at least ten times. The chain combines TRBV12-3 or TRBV12-4 with TRBJ1-2, with TRBD1 identical over 7 bases. CDR3 length: 16 amino acids. Unmatched junction bases numbered 10, after V lost 3 bases and J lost 3 bases. The CDR3 sequence is CASSLTTGELDYGYTF. The CDR3 bases are TGTGCCAGCAGTTTGACAACAGGGGAACTAGACTATGGCTACACCTTC.

This chain uses TRBV6-2 or TRBV6-3 with TRBJ2-1, with D hard to call. CDR1 MNHEY and CDR2 SVGEGT come from the germline V gene. V was pared by 5 bases and J by 2 bases, with 13 bases between. This CDR3 is built from 15 residues. CDR3 coding DNA: TGTGCCAGCAGTCCACTGGGGTACGCCTACAATGAGCAGTTCTTC. It is translated as CASSPLGYAYNEQFF.

This clonotype was found many times. The chain recombines TRBV12-3 or TRBV12-4 with TRBJ1-3; tentatively, D is TRBD1 (5 bases). CDR3 size: 14 residues. Trimming removed 8 bases from V and 3 bases from J, with 14 bases in between. CDR3 loop: CASGRQGSGNTIYF. CDR3 in DNA: TGTGCCAGCGGCCGCCAGGGTAGTGGAAACACCATATATTTT.

Ten or more counts support this clonotype. This chain connects TRBV3-1 to TRBJ2-3; D might be TRBD1 or TRBD2, each matching 5 bases. Trimming pared 2 bases from V and 0 bases from J, leaving 15 bases between. The CDR3 is made up of 17 amino acids. Germline CDR1 and CDR2: LGHDT and YNNKEL (reference sequence). DNA of the CDR3: TGTGCCAGCAGCCAAAGAGGGGCCAGCTCTAGCACAGATACGCAGTATTTT. This sequence encodes CASSQRGASSSTDTQYF.

This clonotype has just a few counts. The chain is built from TRBV10-3 and TRBJ2-1; 9 nucleotides agree with TRBD2. This CDR3 comprises 13 residues. Germline lookup yields CDR1 ENHRY and CDR2 SYGVKD. J gave up 7 bases and V 10 bases, and 8 bases lay outside the gene matches. This chain's CDR3 is CATLAGVVNEQFF. CDR3 nucleotide sequence: TGTGCCACCTTAGCGGGAGTGGTGAATGAGCAGTTCTTC.